These 32 T cell receptor beta chains share one sample of origin, sequenced in a study of T cells after yellow fever vaccination. TCRdb reprocessed the 5' RACE reads via MiXCR and lists one record per CDR3 protein. The sample shows some 200,000 distinct CDR3 sequences, less than 3.5% of them seen only once. Here the sequenced sample was CD4+ T cells sorted from PBMCs, taken 10 days after the yellow fever booster vaccination. Receptors were obtained from a man younger than 35 who received the YFV17D yellow fever vaccine.

This clonotype was detected ten times or more. The rearrangement uses TRBV6-5 and TRBJ2-7; D is ambiguous. The CDR3 covers 17 residues. Trimming took off 0 bases at V and 3 bases at J, with 18 bases between the two ends. CDR1 MNHEY and CDR2 SVGAGI come from the germline V gene. The DNA of the CDR3 is TGTGCCAGCAGTTACTCGTCCCCGTCCCCCCTCTTCTACGAGCAGTACTTC. Amino acids: CASSYSSPSPLFYEQYF.

V usage is TRBV28 and J usage is TRBJ2-3; TRBD1 matches 8 bases. V was pared by 7 bases and J by 6 bases, with 9 bases of the junction left unmatched. This CDR3 spans 14 amino acids. Germline lookup yields CDR1 MDHEN and CDR2 SYDVKM. CDR3 DNA sequence: TGTGCCAGCATTTTGACAGGGGCGGCGGATACGCAGTATTTT. The encoded protein is CASILTGAADTQYF.

The chain employs TRBV6-1 and TRBJ1-1; D not certain. Per the germline V gene, CDR1 is MNHNS and CDR2 is SASEGT. Trimming cost V 2 bases and J 1 base, with 8 bases left between them. The CDR3 length is 14 residues. The DNA for the CDR3 is TGTGCCAGCAGTGAAACGTTCAGGAACACTGAAGCTTTCTTT. Protein product: CASSETFRNTEAFF.

The rearrangement joins TRBV29-1 to TRBJ2-3; D gene unclear. The CDR3 runs to 15 residues. Germline V gives CDR1 SQVTM, CDR2 ANQGSEA. The V end was cut by 2 bases, the J end by 4 bases, with 16 bases between. CDR3 DNA: TGCAGCGTTGAACCAACACCCCCCGGAGCAGATACGCAGTATTTT. Its protein product is CSVEPTPPGADTQYF.

This chain uses TRBV7-2 with TRBJ2-4; 8 nucleotides line up with TRBD1. J lost 8 bases, V lost 2 bases, and 8 bases had no gene match. CDR3 size: 15 residues. In germline, CDR1 is SGHTA, CDR2 FQGNSA. The CDR3 here is CASSLRSGGPDIQYF. CDR3 DNA: TGTGCCAGCAGCTTACGGTCAGGGGGCCCAGACATTCAGTACTTC.

This clonotype has more than one count but fewer than ten. The J gene is TRBJ1-1, the V gene TRBV12-3 or TRBV12-4; unclear D gene. Trimming cost V 3 bases and J 4 bases, with 12 bases left between them. The CDR3 consists of 14 residues. The CDR3 here is CASSFQATGTEAFF. DNA of the CDR3: TGTGCCAGCAGTTTCCAGGCTACGGGCACTGAAGCTTTCTTT.

This clonotype was recorded many times. This chain joins TRBV5-4 and TRBJ1-1; 8 nucleotides line up with TRBD1. V lost 3 bases to trimming and J lost 6 bases; unmatched junction nucleotides: 1. The CDR3 spans 12 residues. Per germline, CDR1 SGHNT and CDR2 YYREEE (reference sequence). Written as DNA, the CDR3 is TGTGCCAGCAGCTCGACAGGGGCTGAAGCTTTCTTT. Amino acids: CASSSTGAEAFF.

This clonotype was observed a few times. The gene calls are TRBV29-1 and TRBJ1-1; D may be TRBD1 (5 bases). Germline V CDR1 and CDR2: SQVTM, ANQGSEA. This CDR3 comprises 13 residues. The V end was cut by 4 bases, the J end by 6 bases, with 15 bases between. This chain's CDR3 is CSVVYGWGAEAFF. The CDR3 coding sequence is TGCAGCGTTGTGTATGGTTGGGGCGCTGAAGCTTTCTTT. The entire variable domain, with the rest obtained from reference TRBV29-1 and TRBJ1-1, is as follows: SAVISQKPSRDICQRGTSLTIQCQVDSQVTMMFWYRQQPGQSLTLIATANQGSEATYESGFVIDKFPISRPNLTFSTLTVSNMSPEDSSIYLCSVVYGWGAEAFFGQGTRLTVV.

The chain recombines TRBV6-5 with TRBJ2-1, with D perhaps TRBD2 (5 bases). Trimming cost V 2 bases and J 4 bases, with 15 bases left between them. The CDR3 spans 16 residues. Looked up from germline, CDR1 is MNHEY and CDR2 is SVGAGI. For the CDR3, the DNA is TGTGCCAGCAGTTACCGTGGAATAGCGTTGTACAATGAGCAGTTCTTC. Translated: CASSYRGIALYNEQFF.

This clonotype was seen a handful of times. This chain uses TRBV6-2 or TRBV6-3 with TRBJ2-5; D not certain. V was clipped by 2 bases and J by 0 bases, with 13 bases between them. The CDR3 consists of 16 residues. Germline CDR1 is MNHEY and CDR2 is SVGEGT. CDR3: CASSYRHRRYQETQYF. The CDR3 DNA reads as TGTGCCAGCAGTTACCGGCACCGACGGTACCAAGAGACCCAGTACTTC.

The CDR3 protein is CASSPRGGNYGYTF. DNA for the CDR3: TGCGCCAGCAGCCCGCGTGGGGGGAACTATGGCTACACCTTC. The chain recombines TRBV5-1 with TRBJ1-2; maybe TRBD1 (5 bases). The CDR3 covers 14 residues. Germline lookup yields CDR1 SGHRS and CDR2 YFSETQ. Trimming removed 4 bases from V and 2 bases from J, with 12 bases in between.

V usage is TRBV28 and J usage is TRBJ2-2; D uncertain. Deletions cut 2 bases from V and 3 bases from J, with 4 bases between. The CDR3 consists of 13 residues. The germline CDR1 and CDR2 sequences are MDHEN and SYDVKM. The DNA for the CDR3 is TGTGCCAGCAGTTTAGGACACACCGGGGAGCTGTTTTTT. Translating gives CASSLGHTGELFF.

This clonotype has only a few counts. This rearrangement joins TRBV5-1 to TRBJ1-3, with unresolved D. Trimming cost V 4 bases and J 8 bases, with 16 bases left between them. The germline V gene encodes CDR1 SGHRS and CDR2 YFSETQ. The CDR3 is 14 residues long. CDR3 loop: CASSPEGLWDTIYF. The CDR3 region has the DNA TGCGCCAGCAGCCCCGAAGGCCTGTGGGACACCATATATTTT.

The rearrangement links TRBV7-6 to TRBJ1-4, with unresolved D. V was shortened by 1 base and J by 8 bases, with 11 bases between the two germline ends. CDR1 SGHVS and CDR2 FNYEAQ come from the germline V gene. CDR3 size: 14 residues. This chain's CDR3 is CASSLGTYPEKLFF. Here the CDR3 DNA reads TGTGCCAGCAGCTTAGGGACCTACCCCGAAAAACTGTTTTTT.

This clonotype showed up many times. This sequence joins TRBV6-2 or TRBV6-3 and TRBJ2-2; no reliable D call. V was clipped by 6 bases and J by 0 bases, with 11 bases between them. CDR3 length: 15 amino acids. Germline assignment: CDR1 MNHEY and CDR2 SVGEGT. The CDR3 DNA follows: TGTGCCAGCAGCCCCCACTCCACGAACACCGGGGAGCTGTTTTTT. It specifies CASSPHSTNTGELFF.

This clonotype showed up just a few times. The V call is TRBV9, the J call TRBJ2-3, with 8 bases aligning to TRBD2. The V gene end was trimmed by 4 bases and the J gene end by 0 bases; junction bases not matched to a gene: 7. The CDR3 has 16 amino acids. From germline, CDR1 is SGDLS and CDR2 YYNGEE. The CDR3: CASSFSGGASTDTQYF. CDR3 nucleotides: TGTGCCAGCAGCTTCTCCGGGGGGGCGAGCACAGATACGCAGTATTTT.

This clonotype was picked up many times. V and J are TRBV7-2 and TRBJ1-6; no clear D gene. Germline CDR1 and CDR2: SGHTA and FQGNSA. Trimming took off 3 bases at V and 11 bases at J, with 14 bases between the two ends. The CDR3 is 14 residues long. The CDR3, as DNA: TGTGCCAGCAGCTTCTCTCCGGCGGGGACACCCCTCCACTTT. Amino acid sequence: CASSFSPAGTPLHF.

This sequence joins TRBV5-1 and TRBJ1-6, with TRBD1 identical over 8 bases. This CDR3 has 15 amino acids. From germline, CDR1 is SGHRS and CDR2 YFSETQ. J lost 8 bases, V lost 4 bases, and 8 bases had no gene match. The CDR3 loop is CASSTRTGTDSPLHF. The CDR3 nucleotides are TGCGCCAGCAGCACCCGGACAGGGACGGATTCACCCCTCCACTTT.

The sample holds many counts of this clonotype. The chain joins TRBV5-6 to TRBJ2-7; TRBD1 is a possible D gene (5 bases). Germline values: CDR1 SGHDT, CDR2 YYEEEE. CDR3 length: 13 residues. V was cut by 0 bases and J by 3 bases, with 7 bases left in between. CDR3 sequence (DNA): TGTGCCAGCAGCTTGGGACAGTACTACGAGCAGTACTTC. Residues: CASSLGQYYEQYF.

The table lists this clonotype with many counts. The chain couples TRBV7-2 to TRBJ2-5; D remains ambiguous. This CDR3 has 14 amino acids. Germline V gene sequence: CDR1 SGHTA, CDR2 FQGNSA. V lost 2 bases, J lost 5 bases, and 12 bases lay in between. Here the CDR3 reads CASSLLAMWETQYF. CDR3 DNA sequence: TGTGCCAGCAGCTTATTAGCCATGTGGGAGACCCAGTACTTC.

This clonotype has a count of ten or more. The V gene is TRBV7-8, the J gene TRBJ2-5; the D is unclear. The CDR3 extends over 14 amino acids. Trimming removed 5 bases at V and 5 bases at J, with 15 bases between. CDR1 is SGHVS, CDR2 FQNEAQ, per germline. The CDR3 loop is CASSHNQPLETQYF. In DNA, the CDR3 is TGTGCCAGCAGCCACAACCAACCTTTGGAGACCCAGTACTTC.

This clonotype was observed a few times. V gene TRBV18 combines with J gene TRBJ1-6; possible D gene TRBD1, 6 bases. Trimming removed 6 bases from V and 5 bases from J, with 8 bases in between. Per germline, CDR1 KGHSH and CDR2 LQKENI. The CDR3 spans 13 residues. The CDR3 DNA reads as TGTGCCAGCTCCCGACAGGATAATTCACCCCTCCACTTT. Its translation is CASSRQDNSPLHF.

This clonotype came up many times. CDR3 region: CSARVGGGSSTDTQYF. DNA of the CDR3: TGCAGTGCTAGAGTAGGTGGCGGTTCTAGCACAGATACGCAGTATTTT. This sequence joins TRBV20-1 and TRBJ2-3; D is ambiguous. Germline CDR1 is DFQATT and CDR2 is SNEGSKA (reference sequence). The V end lost 1 base, the J end lost 0 bases, and 14 bases lay between the germline ends. The CDR3 has 16 amino acids.

The V and J genes are TRBV20-1 and TRBJ2-3, with 8 bases that match TRBD2. The CDR3 has 15 amino acids. V was pared by 6 bases and J by 4 bases, with 12 bases of the junction left unmatched. Germline V CDR1 and CDR2: DFQATT, SNEGSKA (reference sequence). For the CDR3, the DNA is TGCAGTGCGACGCCCGGGGGGGGGGCGTCAGATACGCAGTATTTT. Translation gives CSATPGGGASDTQYF.

There are a few counts of this clonotype. The chain combines TRBV12-5 with TRBJ2-3, with 10 bases matching TRBD2. The germline V gene encodes CDR1 LGHNT and CDR2 FRNRAP. CDR3 size: 16 residues. V shed 1 base and J 2 bases; nucleotides not matched to a gene: 3. The CDR3 DNA is TGTGCTAGTGGTTTGGGGACTAGCGGCACCACAGATACGCAGTATTTT. Amino acids: CASGLGTSGTTDTQYF.

At least ten counts were recorded for this clonotype. The V gene is TRBV29-1, the J gene TRBJ2-1, with 9 nucleotides matching TRBD2. Germline V gives CDR1 SQVTM, CDR2 ANQGSEA. The CDR3 totals 14 residues. J lost 5 bases, V lost 6 bases, and 8 bases had no gene match. CDR3 protein: CSVVTSGGNNEQFF. The CDR3 nucleotides read TGCAGCGTCGTGACTAGCGGAGGGAACAATGAGCAGTTCTTC.

V is TRBV12-3 or TRBV12-4 and J is TRBJ2-2; no clear D gene. Trimming stripped 4 bases from V and 4 bases from J, with 7 bases between. CDR3 length: 13 residues. DNA of the CDR3: TGTGCCAGCAGTTCCAGAGCCACCGGGGAGCTGTTTTTT. It translates to CASSSRATGELFF.

This clonotype was counted ten times or more. This chain joins TRBV10-3 and TRBJ2-7; D gene uncertain. Between the trimmed V and J ends, which lost 4 bases and 6 bases, there was a span of 16 bases. There are 14 residues in the CDR3. Germline V lookup: CDR1 ENHRY, CDR2 SYGVKD. The DNA of the CDR3 is TGTGCCATCAGTGGGTCAGCCCTCTTCGGCGAGCAGTACTTC. Translating it yields CAISGSALFGEQYF.

This clonotype has only a few counts. This rearrangement joins TRBV7-2 to TRBJ2-1, with 12 bases that match TRBD2. V was clipped by 6 bases and J by 8 bases; unmatched bases: 14. CDR3 length: 17 amino acids. From germline, CDR1 is SGHTA and CDR2 FQGNSA. The CDR3 DNA is TGTGCCAGCAGGCGACAGGTATCTAGCGGGGGGGGCGATGAGCAGTTCTTC. Its protein is CASRRQVSSGGGDEQFF.

J is TRBJ2-3 and V is TRBV5-1; no firm D call. V was cut by 4 bases and J by 8 bases, with 20 bases left in between. The CDR3 is 15 amino acids. Germline loops: CDR1 SGHRS, CDR2 YFSETQ. CDR3 in amino acids: CASSQGRVSTLTQYF. The CDR3 bases are TGCGCCAGCAGCCAAGGTCGGGTTTCCACACTTACGCAGTATTTT.

This clonotype was recorded at least ten times. The V gene is TRBV5-1, the J gene TRBJ2-1; D not resolved. Trimming removed 1 base at V and 8 bases at J, with 7 bases between. Germline V gene lookup returns CDR1 SGHRS and CDR2 YFSETQ. CDR3 size: 12 residues. The CDR3 DNA reads as TGCGCCAGCAGCTTGAGTGAGGATGAGCAGTTCTTC. This translates into CASSLSEDEQFF. The full variable domain, its missing parts supplied by reference TRBV5-1 and TRBJ2-1, is KAGVTQTPRYLIKTRGQQVTLSCSPISGHRSVSWYQQTPGQGLQFLFEYFSETQRNKGNFPGRFSGRQFSNSRSEMNVSTLELGDSALYLCASSLSEDEQFFGPGTRLTVL.

In DNA form, the CDR3 reads TGTGCCAGCAGCTCAGGACAGGGGCAGGGAGATACGCAGTATTTT. Translation: CASSSGQGQGDTQYF. The J gene is TRBJ2-3, the V gene TRBV7-9, with 9 nucleotides matching TRBD1. CDR3 length: 15 amino acids. CDR1 is SEHNR, CDR2 FQNEAQ, per germline (reference sequence). The trim removed 4 bases at V and 5 bases at J, leaving 7 bases unmatched.